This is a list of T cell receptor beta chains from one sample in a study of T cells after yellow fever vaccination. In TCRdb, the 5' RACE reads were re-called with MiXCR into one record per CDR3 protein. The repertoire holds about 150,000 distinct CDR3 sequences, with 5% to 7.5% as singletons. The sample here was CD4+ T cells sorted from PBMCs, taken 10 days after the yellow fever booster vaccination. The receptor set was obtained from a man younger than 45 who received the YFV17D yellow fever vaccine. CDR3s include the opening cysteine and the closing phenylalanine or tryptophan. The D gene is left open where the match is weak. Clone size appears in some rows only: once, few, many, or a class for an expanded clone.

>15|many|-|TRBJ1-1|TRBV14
TGTGCCAGCAGCCAAGATTGGAGCAGGTCCACTGAAGCTTTCTTT
CASSQDWSRSTEAFF
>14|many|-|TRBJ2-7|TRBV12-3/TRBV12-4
TGTGCCAGCAGTTTTCACGACAGCAACTACGAGCAGTACTTC
CASSFHDSNYEQYF
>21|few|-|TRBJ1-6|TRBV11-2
TGTGCCAGCAGCTTAGATCGGACGGTTACGGGGGGTCGAGGTTATAATTCACCCCTCCACTTT
CASSLDRTVTGGRGYNSPLHF
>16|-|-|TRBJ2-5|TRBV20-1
TGCAGTGCTAGTAGGCAAGCCTTGACGGCAACGGAGACCCAGTACTTC
CSASRQALTATETQYF
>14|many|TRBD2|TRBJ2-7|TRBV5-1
TGCGCCAGCAGCACGACTAGCGGGAGCTACGAGCAGTACTTC
CASSTTSGSYEQYF
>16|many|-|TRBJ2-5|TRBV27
TGTGCCAGCAGTTTATTGGGACCGGGCCCAAAGGAGACCCAGTACTTC
CASSLLGPGPKETQYF
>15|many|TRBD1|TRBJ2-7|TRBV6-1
TGTGCCAGCAGTGTCGGACAGGGGAGGGTTGACGAGCAGTACTTC
CASSVGQGRVDEQYF
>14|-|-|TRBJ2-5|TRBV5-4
TGTGCCAGCAGCTTGGGGACGATCCAAGAGACCCAGTACTTC
CASSLGTIQETQYF
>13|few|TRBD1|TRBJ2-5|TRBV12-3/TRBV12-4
TGTGCCAGCAGAACAGGGGGCGCAGAGACCCAGTACTTC
CASRTGGAETQYF
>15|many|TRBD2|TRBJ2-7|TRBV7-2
TGTGCCAGCAGCTTTTCCGGGACTAGCGCCTACGAGCAGTACTTC
CASSFSGTSAYEQYF
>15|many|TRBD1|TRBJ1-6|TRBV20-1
TGCAGTGCTAGAGCCAGGACAGGGGGGGGATCACCCCTCCACTTT
CSARARTGGGSPLHF
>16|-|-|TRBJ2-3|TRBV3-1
TGTGCCAGCAGCCAATGGCTCCCACCAGACCCAGATACGCAGTATTTT
CASSQWLPPDPDTQYF
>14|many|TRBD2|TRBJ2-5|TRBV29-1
TGCAGCGTTTGGGTAGCGGGAGGCGGAGAGACCCAGTACTTC
CSVWVAGGGETQYF
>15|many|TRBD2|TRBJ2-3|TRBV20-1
TGCAGTGCTCCCCGACTAGCGGGGGCCACAGATACGCAGTATTTT
CSAPRLAGATDTQYF
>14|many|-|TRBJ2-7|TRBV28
TGTGCCAGCAGTTTAGAGGGGCGGTACTACGAGCAGTACTTC
CASSLEGRYYEQYF
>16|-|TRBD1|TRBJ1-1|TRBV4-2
TGTGCCAGCAGCCAAGATCCAGGGGCAGGGGGCATCAGAGCTTTCTTT
CASSQDPGAGGIRAFF
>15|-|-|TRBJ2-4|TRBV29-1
TGCAGCGTTATGGGGCCTAATCTAGCCAAAAACATTCAGTACTTC
CSVMGPNLAKNIQYF
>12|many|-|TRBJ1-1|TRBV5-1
TGCGCCAGCAACCCGGGGGGCACTGAAGCTTTCTTT
CASNPGGTEAFF
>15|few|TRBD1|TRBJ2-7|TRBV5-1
TGCGCCAGCAGCTTGGACGGACAGGGGACCTACGAGCAGTACTTC
CASSLDGQGTYEQYF
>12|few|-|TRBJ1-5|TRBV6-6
TGTGCCAGCCACCAGAACAATCAGCCCCAGCATTTT
CASHQNNQPQHF
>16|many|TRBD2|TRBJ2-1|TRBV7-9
TGTGCCAGCAGCCCAACGACTAGCGGCCTCTACAATGAGCAGTTCTTC
CASSPTTSGLYNEQFF
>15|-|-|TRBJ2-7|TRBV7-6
TGTGCCAGCAGCTTAGCCACCGCCGGATACTACGAGCAGTACTTC
CASSLATAGYYEQYF
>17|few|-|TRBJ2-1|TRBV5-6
TGTGCCAGCAGCTCCGCCAGCCGCAGGGGAAATTACAATGAGCAGTTCTTC
CASSSASRRGNYNEQFF
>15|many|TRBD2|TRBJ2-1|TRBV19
TGTGCCAGTACGGCGCTAGCGGGAGTATATAATGAGCAGTTCTTC
CASTALAGVYNEQFF
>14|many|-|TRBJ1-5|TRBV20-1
TGCAGTGCCCGAGAGGTCCAGGGTTCTCAGCCCCAGCATTTT
CSAREVQGSQPQHF
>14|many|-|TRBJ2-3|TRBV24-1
TGTGCCACCAGTGATTTGCCGACCACAGATACGCAGTATTTT
CATSDLPTTDTQYF
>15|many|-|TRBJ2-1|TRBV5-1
TGCGCCAGCAGCGGAGAAGGGCGGTGGGGAAATGAGCAGTTCTTC
CASSGEGRWGNEQFF
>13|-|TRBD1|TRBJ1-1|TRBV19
TGTGCCAGTAGTACCACAGGGGTCACTGAAGCTTTCTTT
CASSTTGVTEAFF
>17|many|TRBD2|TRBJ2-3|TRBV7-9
TGTGCCAGCAGCTTATACGGGAGGAGTCGGGCGGCAGATACGCAGTATTTT
CASSLYGRSRAADTQYF
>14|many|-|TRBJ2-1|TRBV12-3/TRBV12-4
TGTGCCAGCAGTTTCGGCAGGGTATACAATGAGCAGTTCTTC
CASSFGRVYNEQFF
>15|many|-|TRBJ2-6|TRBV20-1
TGCAGTGCTAGAGACCCAGCCGCGGGGGCCAACGTCCTGACTTTC
CSARDPAAGANVLTF